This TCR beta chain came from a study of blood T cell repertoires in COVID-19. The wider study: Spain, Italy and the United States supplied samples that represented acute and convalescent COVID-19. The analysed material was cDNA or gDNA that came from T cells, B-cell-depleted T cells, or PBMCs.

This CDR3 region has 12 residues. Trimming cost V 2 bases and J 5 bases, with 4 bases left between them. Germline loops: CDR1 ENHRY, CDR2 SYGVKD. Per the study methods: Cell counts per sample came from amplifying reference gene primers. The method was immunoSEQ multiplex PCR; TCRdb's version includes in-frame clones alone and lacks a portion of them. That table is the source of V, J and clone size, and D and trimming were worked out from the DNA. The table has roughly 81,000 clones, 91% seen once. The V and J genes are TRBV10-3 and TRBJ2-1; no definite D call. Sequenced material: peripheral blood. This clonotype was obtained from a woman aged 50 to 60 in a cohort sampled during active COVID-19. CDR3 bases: TGTGCCATCAGTGAGAACAACAATGAGCAGTTCTTC. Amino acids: CAISENNNEQFF.